The 29 T cell receptor beta chains below were found in one sample sequenced in a study of blood T cell repertoires in COVID-19. Data came from immunoSEQ multiplex PCR; TCRdb stores just in-frame clones and leaves some out. The sample shows around 65,000 clones, 79% of them seen only once. Sequencing input: peripheral blood. The receptors come from a human donor in a cohort sampled during active COVID-19.

The rearrangement uses TRBV28 and TRBJ2-2; the D is unclear. The germline V gene encodes CDR1 MDHEN and CDR2 SYDVKM. The CDR3 totals 14 residues. Trimming took 7 bases from V and 4 from J, leaving 13 bases between them. The CDR3 region has the DNA TGTGCCAGCATCTTTAGTACAGCCACCGGGGAGCTGTTTTTT. It encodes CASIFSTATGELFF.

This clone was seen only a few times. The CDR3 spells CASNSGGTEAFF. The DNA of the CDR3 is TGTGCCAGCAACTCAGGTGGCACTGAAGCTTTCTTT. The rearrangement links TRBV25-1 to TRBJ1-1; D is unresolved. V was clipped by 7 bases and J by 4 bases, with 10 bases between them. The CDR3 loop spans 12 amino acids. Germline CDR1 is MGHDK and CDR2 is SYGVNS.

This clone was counted once. The gene calls are TRBV18 and TRBJ1-1; 10 nucleotides line up with TRBD1. The junction had 8 bases not matched to a gene; V was cut back by 1 base and J by 3 bases. The CDR3 is 17 residues long. Looked up from germline, CDR1 is KGHSH and CDR2 is LQKENI. CDR3 nucleotides: TGTGCCAGCTCACCACGGACGCCGGGACAGGGGTACACTGAAGCTTTCTTT. Translating gives CASSPRTPGQGYTEAFF.

This clone was recorded once. CDR3 bases: TGTGCCAGTAGTATTGGTGGGACAGGATTATACGAGCAGTACTTC. This translates into CASSIGGTGLYEQYF. V and J are TRBV19 and TRBJ2-7; 8 bases are a match to TRBD1. Trimming cost V 3 bases and J 4 bases; bases outside gene matches: 8. The CDR3 is 15 residues long. CDR1 LNHDA and CDR2 SQIVND come from the germline V gene (reference sequence).

This clone has only a few counts. V usage is TRBV6-4 and J usage is TRBJ1-6, with 8 positions matching TRBD1. Trimming at V came to 3 bases and at J to 10 bases, leaving 8 bases not matched to a gene. Looked up from germline, CDR1 is MRHNA and CDR2 is SNTAGT. This CDR3 is built from 15 residues. CDR3 sequence (DNA): TGTGCCAGCAGTGAACTAGGACAGGGCCGCTCACCCCTCCACTTT. It codes for CASSELGQGRSPLHF.

The chain has TRBV5-1 and TRBJ2-2, with 9 bases identical to TRBD1. J was trimmed by 4 bases and V by 6 bases; bases with no gene match: 10. In germline, CDR1 is SGHRS, CDR2 YFSETQ. CDR3 length: 16 residues. CDR3 sequence: CASKMERTGVTGELFF. CDR3 in DNA: TGCGCCAGCAAGATGGAGCGGACAGGGGTCACCGGGGAGCTGTTTTTT.

The V call is TRBV5-1, the J call TRBJ1-5; no firm D call. V gave up 5 bases and J gave up 5 bases, with 11 bases separating them. The CDR3 contains 13 residues. Germline lookup yields CDR1 SGHRS and CDR2 YFSETQ. The DNA for the CDR3 is TGCGCCAGCAGGGATGCGGTGGATCAGCCCCAGCATTTT. It codes for CASRDAVDQPQHF.

The V and J genes are TRBV9 and TRBJ1-2; D not certain. CDR1 SGDLS and CDR2 YYNGEE come from the germline V gene. Trimming pared 1 base from V and 3 bases from J, leaving 10 bases between. This CDR3 region has 14 residues. For the CDR3, the DNA is TGTGCCAGCAGCGTAACCGGGAAGGACTATGGCTACACCTTC. It specifies CASSVTGKDYGYTF.

V gene TRBV9 combines with J gene TRBJ2-5; 7 bases fit TRBD2. Germline CDR1 SGDLS, CDR2 YYNGEE. This CDR3 contains 15 residues. V lost 0 bases to trimming and J lost 2 bases; unmatched junction nucleotides: 4. CDR3 sequence: CASSVVAGKQETQYF. DNA of the CDR3: TGTGCCAGCAGCGTAGTAGCGGGTAAACAAGAGACCCAGTACTTC.

V usage is TRBV7-9 and J usage is TRBJ2-7; TRBD1 agrees at 9 bases. Germline CDR1 SEHNR, CDR2 FQNEAQ (reference sequence). The V segment lost 7 bases and the J segment 3 bases; nucleotides outside the gene matches: 4. The CDR3 loop spans 13 amino acids. The chain's CDR3 is CASIPTGGYEQYF. In DNA form, the CDR3 reads TGTGCCAGCATCCCGACAGGGGGCTACGAGCAGTACTTC.

The chain joins TRBV6-6 to TRBJ1-1; 8 bases align to TRBD1. CDR1 MNHNY and CDR2 SVGAGI come from the germline V gene (reference sequence). V shed 6 bases, J shed 2 bases, and the junction held 11 bases outside the gene matches. The CDR3 has 16 amino acids. The CDR3 nucleotides read TGTGCCAGCAGCCACGGGGCAGGGGGCGCTAACACTGAAGCTTTCTTT. It yields the protein CASSHGAGGANTEAFF.

The CDR3 bases are TGTGCCAGCTCCCTTAAGGGGAGGGAAGGAGCTTTCTTT. As protein: CASSLKGREGAFF. The chain has TRBV18 and TRBJ1-1; D may be TRBD1 (5 bases). V gave up 6 bases and J gave up 10 bases, with 18 bases separating them. CDR1 and CDR2 (germline): KGHSH, LQKENI. The CDR3 contains 13 residues. Drawing the rest from reference TRBV18 and TRBJ1-1, the complete variable domain is NAGVMQNPRHLVRRRGQEARLRCSPMKGHSHVYWYRQLPEEGLKFMVYLQKENIIDESGMPKERFSAEFPKEGPSILRIQQVVRGDSAAYFCASSLKGREGAFFGQGTRLTVV.

The chain carries TRBV2 and TRBJ1-5; D is possibly TRBD1 (6 bases). Germline CDR1 and CDR2: SNHLY and FYNNEI. The CDR3 is 15 amino acids. V was cut by 2 bases and J by 7 bases, with 15 bases left in between. In DNA form, the CDR3 reads TGTGCCAGCAGTGAATTGGGCAGGGGAGAGCAGCCCCAGCATTTT. Translating gives CASSELGRGEQPQHF. The whole variable domain, remainder taken from reference TRBV2 and TRBJ1-5, is EPEVTQTPSHQVTQMGQEVILRCVPISNHLYFYWYRQILGQKVEFLVSFYNNEISEKSEIFDDQFSVERPDGSNFTLKIRSTKLEDSAMYFCASSELGRGEQPQHFGDGTRLSIL.

The V gene is TRBV28, the J gene TRBJ1-2; the match to TRBD1 covers 8 bases. The CDR3 is 13 amino acids. V lost 4 bases and J lost 8; bases outside the gene matches: 6. Germline V gene sequence: CDR1 MDHEN, CDR2 SYDVKM. The CDR3 spells CASSYDRGFGYTF. CDR3 in DNA: TGTGCCAGCAGTTATGACAGGGGCTTCGGCTACACCTTC.

The J gene is TRBJ2-7, the V gene TRBV9, with D maybe TRBD1 (6 bases). The CDR3 has 17 amino acids. Germline V gene sequence: CDR1 SGDLS, CDR2 YYNGEE. V was clipped by 0 bases and J by 2 bases, with 18 bases between them. The CDR3 here is CASSVAPTGFTTYEQYF. The CDR3 bases are TGTGCCAGCAGCGTAGCCCCTACAGGGTTTACAACCTACGAGCAGTACTTC.

This clone was counted once. The chain links TRBV29-1 to TRBJ2-7, with D maybe TRBD2 (6 bases). Trimming removed 2 bases at V and 2 bases at J, with 19 bases between. The CDR3 runs to 16 residues. Germline V gene sequence: CDR1 SQVTM, CDR2 ANQGSEA. This CDR3 reads CSVELRGTSRPYEQYF. The DNA of the CDR3 is TGCAGCGTTGAACTTCGCGGGACTTCCCGGCCCTACGAGCAGTACTTC.

This clone was seen a single time. The CDR3 DNA reads TGTGCCAGCAGAACCCAGGGGGGTAACTATGGCTACACCTTC. This translates into CASRTQGGNYGYTF. The chain carries TRBV27 and TRBJ1-2, with TRBD1 matching over 7 bases. The V segment lost 6 bases and the J segment 1 base; nucleotides outside the gene matches: 5. CDR3 size: 14 residues. Germline V lookup: CDR1 MNHEY, CDR2 SMNVEV (reference sequence).

This chain uses TRBV5-1 with TRBJ2-7; D perhaps matches TRBD2 (6 bases). The CDR3 consists of 13 residues. The V and J ends lost 3 bases and 3 bases respectively, with 10 bases between them. CDR1 is SGHRS and CDR2 is YFSETQ in the germline V gene. CDR3 DNA sequence: TGCGCCAGCAGCTGGGGGGACTTCTACGAGCAGTACTTC. This sequence encodes CASSWGDFYEQYF.

The V call is TRBV5-1, the J call TRBJ2-5, with D unclear. There are 14 residues in the CDR3. V lost 4 bases to trimming and J lost 4 bases, with 14 bases between them. Per germline, CDR1 SGHRS and CDR2 YFSETQ. The CDR3 bases are TGCGCCAGCAGCCGCGGTCTCTCCCCAGAGACCCAGTACTTC. Encoded protein: CASSRGLSPETQYF.

This clone was seen once. The V gene is TRBV2, the J gene TRBJ1-1; a weak D match, TRBD1 (5 bases). The V gene lost 6 bases and the J gene lost 1 base, with 9 bases spanning the gap. Germline values: CDR1 SNHLY, CDR2 FYNNEI. The CDR3 is made up of 13 amino acids. The CDR3 loop reads CASSRDRNTEAFF. The CDR3 nucleotides read TGTGCCAGCAGCCGAGACAGGAACACTGAAGCTTTCTTT.

The chain employs TRBV6-9 and TRBJ2-2; 10 bases align to TRBD1. J lost 3 bases, V lost 2 bases, and 15 bases had no gene match. The CDR3 is 20 residues long. Germline-derived CDR1 and CDR2 are MNHGY and SVAAGI. For the CDR3, the DNA is TGTGCCAGCAGTTATACTCCGCGACGACAGGGGGCTTCGTACACCGGGGAGCTGTTTTTT. It yields the protein CASSYTPRRQGASYTGELFF.

This clone occurred once. V and J are TRBV6-6 and TRBJ1-2, with D hard to call. This CDR3 comprises 15 residues. V lost 0 bases, J lost 0 bases, and 8 bases lay in between. Germline CDR1 and CDR2: MNHNY and SVGAGI (reference sequence). CDR3 coding DNA: TGTGCCAGCAGTTACTCAGGAGGTACTAACTATGGCTACACCTTC. Its translation is CASSYSGGTNYGYTF.

This rearrangement joins TRBV5-1 to TRBJ2-7; 9 nucleotides match TRBD2. The germline V gene encodes CDR1 SGHRS and CDR2 YFSETQ. The CDR3 totals 18 residues. Trimming cost V 1 base and J 2 bases; bases outside gene matches: 13. CDR3 nucleotides: TGCGCCAGCAGCTTGAGTCAGGGGGGCCAGCGGGAGGCCTACGAGCAGTACTTC. This codes for CASSLSQGGQREAYEQYF.

V usage is TRBV5-1 and J usage is TRBJ2-7; tentative D call: TRBD1 (6 bases). From germline, CDR1 is SGHRS and CDR2 YFSETQ. V was shortened by 2 bases and J by 0 bases, with 12 bases between the two germline ends. This CDR3 contains 15 residues. The CDR3 is CASSFFSGDSYEQYF. The CDR3 DNA sequence: TGCGCCAGCAGCTTTTTTTCAGGGGACTCCTACGAGCAGTACTTC.

This clone showed up just once. The chain has TRBV11-2 and TRBJ2-1; possibly TRBD1 for D (5 bases). The germline gives CDR1 SGHAT, CDR2 FQNNGV. Trimming removed 5 bases at V and 4 bases at J, with 9 bases between. The CDR3 length is 13 residues. The CDR3 loop is CASSGAEYNEQFF. The CDR3 bases are TGTGCCAGCAGCGGGGCGGAGTACAATGAGCAGTTCTTC.

V and J are TRBV5-1 and TRBJ1-6; no reliable D call. CDR3 length equals 13 residues. The germline V gene encodes CDR1 SGHRS and CDR2 YFSETQ. Trimming pared 1 base from V and 6 bases from J, leaving 5 bases between. In nucleotides, the CDR3 is TGCGCCAGCAGCTTGACAAGTAATTCACCCCTCCACTTT. Translation gives CASSLTSNSPLHF.

V and J are TRBV6-1 and TRBJ1-5; the match to TRBD1 covers 9 bases. Germline CDR1 and CDR2: MNHNS and SASEGT. V trimming: 2 bases; J trimming: 2 bases; junction bases outside the gene matches: 4. This CDR3 is 16 amino acids long. The DNA for the CDR3 is TGTGCCAGCAGTGAACGGACAGGGGCGGGCAATCAGCCCCAGCATTTT. Translated: CASSERTGAGNQPQHF.

The chain uses TRBV5-1 and TRBJ2-5, with TRBD1 matching over 8 bases. V lost 2 bases to trimming and J lost 5 bases; unmatched junction nucleotides: 8. The germline CDR1 and CDR2 sequences are SGHRS and YFSETQ. The CDR3 consists of 15 residues. This CDR3 reads CASSLDRGPPETQYF. The CDR3 region has the DNA TGCGCCAGCAGCTTAGACAGGGGACCCCCCGAGACCCAGTACTTC.

This sequence joins TRBV5-4 and TRBJ1-2, with unresolved D. Trimming cost V 0 bases and J 7 bases, with 7 bases left between them. Germline loops: CDR1 SGHNT, CDR2 YYREEE (reference sequence). The CDR3 contains 12 residues. Here the CDR3 reads CASSLAYSGYTF. CDR3 DNA sequence: TGTGCCAGCAGCTTGGCCTACTCTGGCTACACCTTC.